Listed here are 27 T cell receptor beta chains from one sample, sequenced in a study of T cell clonality in common variable immunodeficiency. The method was immunoSEQ multiplex PCR; TCRdb's version includes in-frame clones alone and lacks a portion of them. Singletons are absent from the sample, which has tens of thousands of clones. The sequencing sample was made of peripheral blood mononuclear cells. The receptor set was obtained from a person aged 18 to 70 in good health.

This clone was detected many times. The read gets to within 3 residues of the CDR3 end, and the germline J gene fills in the rest. This chain links TRBV18 with TRBJ2-5; possible D gene TRBD1, 6 bases. Germline V gene data show CDR1 as KGHSH and CDR2 as LQKENI. V gave up 3 bases and J gave up 5 bases, with 19 bases separating them. CDR3 length equals 16 residues. This CDR3 is CASSPVAGTRVETQYF. The sequenced CDR3 bases are TGTGCCAGCTCACCGGTCGCCGGGACAAGAGTGGAGACC.

This clone was observed many times. The DNA ends 3 residues before the CDR3 does, and the rest of the CDR3 is filled in from the germline J gene. V usage is TRBV5-4 and J usage is TRBJ2-5, with TRBD2 matching over 12 bases. V trimming: 0 bases; J trimming: 4 bases; junction bases outside the gene matches: 4. This CDR3 region has 16 residues. Germline V CDR1 and CDR2: SGHNT, YYREEE (reference sequence). The CDR3 bases that were read are TGTGCCAGCAGCTTGGACCTAGCGGGAGGGAGAGAGACC. It is translated as CASSLDLAGGRET. The full CDR3 sequence reads CASSLDLAGGRETQYF.

This clone was seen ten or more times. The read falls 3 residues short of the CDR3 end, and the missing part is taken from the germline J gene. V gene TRBV19 combines with J gene TRBJ1-1; D unclear. V was clipped by 2 bases and J by 1 base, with 8 bases between them. The CDR3 loop spans 14 amino acids. Per the germline V gene, CDR1 is LNHDA and CDR2 is SQIVND (reference sequence). The CDR3 bases that were read are TGTGCCAGTAGTATATTAGCAGAGAACACTGAA. It encodes CASSILAENTE. Given in full, the CDR3 is CASSILAENTEAFF.

This clone has at least ten counts. The sequenced fragment ends 3 residues before the CDR3 boundary, so the rest is inferred from the germline J gene. J is TRBJ2-1 and V is TRBV30; 9 positions match TRBD2. V dropped 1 base and J dropped 5; count of bases not matched to a gene: 6. The CDR3 has 15 residues. Germline V lookup: CDR1 GTSNPN, CDR2 SVGIG (reference sequence). Incomplete CDR3 DNA: TGTGCCTGGAGTGAGGGGACTAGCCTGAACAATGAG. The encoded protein is CAWSEGTSLNNE. The CDR3 in full is CAWSEGTSLNNEQFF. Supplemented by reference TRBV30 and TRBJ2-1, the full variable domain reads SQTIHQWPATLVQPVGSPLSLECTVEGTSNPNLYWYRQAAGRGLQLLFYSVGIGQISSEVPQNLSASRPQDRQFILSSKKLLLSDSGFYLCAWSEGTSLNNEQFFGPGTRLTVL.

There are a few counts of this clone. The DNA ends 3 residues before the CDR3 does, and the rest of the CDR3 is filled in from the germline J gene. This sequence joins TRBV18 and TRBJ2-2; tentatively, D is TRBD1 (6 bases). V lost 3 bases and J 1 base, leaving 12 bases between the germline ends. CDR1 KGHSH and CDR2 LQKENI come from the germline V gene. This CDR3 spans 16 amino acids. CDR3 amino acids: CASSPNPGQNTGELFF. Partial CDR3 DNA: TGTGCCAGCTCACCCAACCCGGGACAGAACACCGGGGAG.

The table lists this clone with many counts. The sequenced fragment ends 3 residues before the CDR3 boundary, so the rest is inferred from the germline J gene. V usage is TRBV5-1 and J usage is TRBJ1-2, with D perhaps TRBD1 (5 bases). V was shortened by 2 bases and J by 0 bases, with 14 bases between the two germline ends. The CDR3 is 16 residues long. Germline V lookup: CDR1 SGHRS, CDR2 YFSETQ. The CDR3 sequence: CASSLRQDKANYGYTF. CDR3 DNA (partial): TGCGCCAGCAGCTTAAGGCAGGACAAAGCTAACTATGGC.

This clone was observed many times. The read terminates 3 residues ahead of where the CDR3 ends, so the germline J gene completes it. This sequence joins TRBV7-2 and TRBJ1-2; 8 nucleotides agree with TRBD1. Per germline, CDR1 SGHTA and CDR2 FQGNSA. V dropped 5 bases and J dropped 4; count of bases not matched to a gene: 9. The CDR3 loop spans 15 amino acids. CDR3 bases read: TGTGCCAGCAGCCTTCCTGGACAGGGAGCCTATGGC. Translation: CASSLPGQGAYG. The complete CDR3 reads CASSLPGQGAYGYTF.

Notes on this clone: Coverage ceases 3 residues before the CDR3 finishes, and the germline J gene fills in the end. This sequence joins TRBV7-9 and TRBJ2-2, with D maybe TRBD2 (6 bases). The CDR3 consists of 14 residues. The germline V gene has CDR1 SEHNR and CDR2 FQNEAQ (reference sequence). The part of the CDR3 DNA that was read is TGTGCCAGCAGCTTTACCAGGGAGGAGGCACCG. Its protein product is CASSFTREEAP. The entire CDR3 is CASSFTREEAPLFF.

The table lists this clone with many counts. The sequence runs out 3 residues before the end of the CDR3; the remainder is reconstructed from the germline J gene. The rearrangement links TRBV5-1 to TRBJ2-7; 7 nucleotides agree with TRBD1. The CDR3 sequence is 13 residues long. Trimming took 0 bases from V and 4 from J; bases not matched to a gene: 1. Germline V gene data show CDR1 as SGHRS and CDR2 as YFSETQ. The CDR3 spells CASSLEGAYEQYF. The covered CDR3 bases are TGCGCCAGCAGCTTGGAGGGGGCGTACGAG.

There are a few counts of this clone. The CDR3 extends 3 residues past the end of the read, so its final part is completed from the germline J gene. The chain uses TRBV16 and TRBJ2-3; D remains unclear. V lost 0 bases and J 0 bases, leaving 7 bases between the germline ends. CDR3 length: 15 residues. Germline lookup yields CDR1 KGHSY and CDR2 FQNENV. The DNA read from the CDR3 is TGTGCCAGCAGCCAATCGGGCCGAAGCACAGATACG. This sequence encodes CASSQSGRSTDT. The whole CDR3 reads CASSQSGRSTDTQYF. Full variable domain (remainder filled in from reference TRBV16 and TRBJ2-3): GEEVAQTPKHLVRGEGQKAKLYCAPIKGHSYVFWYQQVLKNEFKFLISFQNENVFDETGMPKERFSAKCLPNSPCSLEIQATKLEDSAVYFCASSQSGRSTDTQYFGPGTRLTVL.

This clone was seen repeatedly, ten times or more. The CDR3 end is not reached by the read, which stops 3 residues before it; the germline J gene fills it in. The V call is TRBV7-8, the J call TRBJ2-7, with D perhaps matching TRBD1 or TRBD2 (5 bases each). Between the trimmed V and J ends, which lost 1 base and 1 base, there was a span of 14 bases. This CDR3 has 16 residues. Germline CDR1 reads SGHVS; CDR2 reads FQNEAQ. CDR3 protein: CASSLGQGVRSYEQYF. The DNA read from the CDR3 is TGTGCCAGCAGCTTAGGGCAGGGAGTGAGGTCCTACGAG.

In its sample, this clone was seen many times. The read is 3 residues too short to cover the CDR3 end, so that end is filled in from the germline J gene. This chain uses TRBV6-4 with TRBJ2-7; 10 bases map to TRBD1. Germline CDR1 and CDR2: MRHNA and SNTAGT. The length of the CDR3 is 15 residues. V trimming: 3 bases; J trimming: 0 bases; junction bases outside the gene matches: 2. CDR3 amino acids: CASSEGQGNSYEQYF. The part of the CDR3 DNA that was read is TGTGCCAGCAGTGAGGGACAGGGGAACTCCTACGAG.

This clone was observed at least ten times. The missing CDR3 end, 3 residues past where the read stops, is filled in from the germline J gene. The chain is built from TRBV18 and TRBJ2-1; no definite D call. Germline V CDR1 and CDR2: KGHSH, LQKENI. The CDR3 covers 12 residues. The V end lost 2 bases, the J end lost 9 bases, and 8 bases lay between the germline ends. CDR3 residues: CASSPDGPEQFF. The DNA read from the CDR3 is TGTGCCAGCTCACCAGATGGGCCTGAG.

This clone was counted ten times or more. The read stops 3 residues short of the end of the CDR3; the missing end is completed from the germline J gene. The chain links TRBV2 to TRBJ2-1; 9 bases are a match to TRBD2. The CDR3 spans 15 residues. Losses at the gene ends were 1 base for V and 8 bases for J; bases not matched to a gene: 6. The germline gives CDR1 SNHLY, CDR2 FYNNEI. This chain's CDR3 is CASSEGLAGFDEQFF. The DNA read from the CDR3 is TGTGCCAGCAGTGAAGGTCTAGCGGGATTTGATGAG.

This clone came up a few times. The missing CDR3 end, 3 residues past where the read stops, is filled in from the germline J gene. The chain uses TRBV20-1 and TRBJ1-5, with D maybe TRBD1 (5 bases). In germline, CDR1 is DFQATT, CDR2 SNEGSKA (reference sequence). This CDR3 has 13 residues. V was pared by 1 base and J by 4 bases, with 8 bases between. The DNA read from the CDR3 is TGCAGTGCTAGAGCAGGGAGGAATCAGCCC. Translated: CSARAGRNQP. In full, the CDR3 is CSARAGRNQPQHF.

Ten or more counts support this clone. The covered CDR3 bases are TGCGCCAGCAGCTTGAGGCTAGCGGGAGATACG. It translates to CASSLRLAGDT. The full-length CDR3 reads as CASSLRLAGDTQYF. This chain uses TRBV5-1 with TRBJ2-3, with 8 nucleotides matching TRBD2. Coverage ceases 3 residues before the CDR3 finishes, and the germline J gene fills in the end. After removal of 1 base from V and 5 bases from J, the junction contained 3 bases not matched to a gene. CDR3 length: 14 residues. In germline, CDR1 is SGHRS, CDR2 YFSETQ.

There are many counts of this clone. Coverage ceases 3 residues before the CDR3 finishes, and the germline J gene fills in the end. V and J are TRBV5-1 and TRBJ1-2; 7 bases are shared with TRBD1. V shed 3 bases, J shed 0 bases, and the junction held 5 bases outside the gene matches. In germline, CDR1 is SGHRS, CDR2 YFSETQ. The CDR3 length is 15 residues. The CDR3 DNA, read in part, is TGCGCCAGCAGCTCCTGGGACAGTTCTAACTATGGC. This sequence encodes CASSSWDSSNYG. The whole CDR3 protein reads CASSSWDSSNYGYTF.

This clone was counted many times. The observed sequence ends 3 residues before the CDR3 terminus, with the missing tail filled in from the germline J gene. This chain joins TRBV30 and TRBJ2-2; D is ambiguous. Trimming took 0 bases from V and 1 from J, leaving 9 bases between them. The CDR3 has 15 amino acids. Germline V gives CDR1 GTSNPN, CDR2 SVGIG (reference sequence). Incomplete CDR3 DNA: TGTGCCTGGAGTGTGGCGGAAAGGAACACCGGGGAG. It specifies CAWSVAERNTGE. The full CDR3 sequence reads CAWSVAERNTGELFF.

This clone occurred many times. The read halts 3 residues ahead of the CDR3 end, with the missing end drawn from the germline J gene. The J gene is TRBJ2-3, the V gene TRBV5-6, with TRBD1 as a possible D gene (6 bases). This CDR3 is 15 amino acids long. Trimming shortened V by 4 bases and J by 4 bases, and 16 bases separated the two germline ends. Germline CDR1 and CDR2: SGHDT and YYEEEE. CDR3 sequence reads: CASSTKGTYADTQYF. The sequenced part of the CDR3 DNA is TGTGCCAGCAGCACGAAGGGGACATACGCAGATACG.

There are many counts of this clone. With the read ending 3 residues before the CDR3 end, the germline J gene is used to fill in that end. V gene TRBV6-8 combines with J gene TRBJ2-3; 8 bases line up with TRBD2. This CDR3 is 14 amino acids long. V gave up 10 bases and J gave up 3 bases; unmatched junction bases: 9. The germline gives CDR1 MNHGY, CDR2 SAAAGT. The sequenced CDR3 bases are TGTGCCACCGTTCGGCTAGCGGGTACAGATACG. It is translated as CATVRLAGTDT. In full, the CDR3 is CATVRLAGTDTQYF.

This clone was seen ten or more times. Read coverage stops 3 residues before the CDR3 terminus; the germline J gene supplies the remainder. This chain links TRBV7-9 with TRBJ2-7; the match to TRBD2 covers 7 bases. Germline assignment: CDR1 SEHNR and CDR2 FQNEAQ (reference sequence). The CDR3 loop spans 12 amino acids. With 3 bases clipped from V and 6 bases from J, the junction kept 2 bases outside the gene matches. The CDR3 spells CASSLTSSEQYF. CDR3 bases read: TGTGCCAGCAGCTTGACTAGCTCCGAG.

This clone was found many times. With the read ending 3 residues before the CDR3 end, the germline J gene is used to fill in that end. This rearrangement joins TRBV2 to TRBJ2-7, with TRBD1 identical over 8 bases. This CDR3 is built from 15 residues. CDR1 is SNHLY, CDR2 FYNNEI, per germline. The V gene end was trimmed by 4 bases and the J gene end by 4 bases; junction bases not matched to a gene: 9. The CDR3 region is CASSVFGTGDYEQYF. The sequenced part of the CDR3 DNA is TGTGCCAGCAGTGTTTTTGGGACAGGAGATTACGAG.

This clone was counted ten times or more. The read terminates 3 residues before the CDR3 end, so the remaining end is supplied by the germline J gene. V and J are TRBV20-1 and TRBJ2-1, with TRBD2 matching over 13 bases. The germline gives CDR1 DFQATT, CDR2 SNEGSKA (reference sequence). This CDR3 is 14 amino acids long. V lost 6 bases to trimming and J lost 7 bases; unmatched junction nucleotides: 6. CDR3 DNA (partial): TGCAGTGCACTGACTAGCGGGAGGCTAAATGAG. It codes for CSALTSGRLNE. In full, the CDR3 reads CSALTSGRLNEQFF.

Ten or more counts support this clone. Read data end 3 residues before the CDR3 end; the end is taken from the germline J gene. The rearrangement joins TRBV4-1 to TRBJ2-4; D is perhaps TRBD2 (6 bases). Trimming left V 5 bases short and J 3 bases short, with 11 bases between. In germline, CDR1 is MGHRA, CDR2 YSYEKL. CDR3 size: 14 residues. The CDR3 reads CASSEGGNKNIQYF. The sequenced CDR3 bases are TGCGCCAGCAGCGAAGGCGGGAACAAAAACATT.

This clone turned up a few times. The sequence runs out 3 residues before the end of the CDR3; the remainder is reconstructed from the germline J gene. V and J are TRBV19 and TRBJ2-2, with 7 bases that match TRBD1. Germline values: CDR1 LNHDA, CDR2 SQIVND (reference sequence). This CDR3 has 15 residues. The CDR3 region is CASQDRIATNEKLFF. CDR3 DNA, as far as it was read: TGTGCCAGCCAGGACAGGATCGCAACTAATGAAAAG.

In this sample, this clone turned up many times. CDR3 DNA (partial): TGCAGTGCTAGAGACCCAGCGGGAGGGCCACTAACAGATACG. Translated, it gives CSARDPAGGPLTDT. The whole CDR3 is CSARDPAGGPLTDTQYF. V gene TRBV20-1 combines with J gene TRBJ2-3; 10 bases line up with TRBD2. Read data end 3 residues before the CDR3 end; the end is taken from the germline J gene. Trimming at V came to 0 bases and at J to 3 bases, leaving 9 bases not matched to a gene. Germline V CDR1 and CDR2: DFQATT, SNEGSKA (reference sequence). This CDR3 is 17 amino acids long.

In its sample, this clone was seen many times. The observed sequence ends 3 residues before the CDR3 terminus, with the missing tail filled in from the germline J gene. J is TRBJ2-7 and V is TRBV30; 9 positions match TRBD2. CDR3 length: 15 amino acids. V trimming: 0 bases; J trimming: 2 bases; junction bases outside the gene matches: 5. The germline gives CDR1 GTSNPN, CDR2 SVGIG (reference sequence). Incomplete CDR3 DNA: TGTGCCTGGAGTGTAGGGGTAGCGGGAGCCTACGAG. Amino acids: CAWSVGVAGAYE. The CDR3 in its entirety is CAWSVGVAGAYEQYF. The full variable domain, rest sourced from reference TRBV30 and TRBJ2-7, is SQTIHQWPATLVQPVGSPLSLECTVEGTSNPNLYWYRQAAGRGLQLLFYSVGIGQISSEVPQNLSASRPQDRQFILSSKKLLLSDSGFYLCAWSVGVAGAYEQYFGPGTRLTVT.